Listed below are T cell receptor beta chains from one sample, sequenced in a study of T cells in Graves' hyperthyroidism and ophthalmopathy. TCRdb reprocessed the multiplex PCR reads via MiXCR and lists one record per CDR3 protein. Of around 300,000 distinct CDR3 sequences detected, 22% appear once; the ten largest clones hold roughly 60%. Sequencing was carried out using blood. The receptors originated from a man aged 30-40 years with Graves' ophthalmopathy. Each CDR3 is given with its conserved first and last residue. A D gene is named only where the DNA matches it firmly. Size is omitted from some rows. Given values are once, few, many or a class for expanded clones.

cdr3_aa: CASSLGPTAYNEQFF
cdr3_nt: TGTGCTAGCAGCTTAGGGCCCACAGCCTACAATGAGCAGTTCTTC
j_call: TRBJ2-1
clone_size: NA
d_call: NA
v_call: TRBV7-7

cdr3_aa: CSVEGIDQPQHF
cdr3_nt: TGCAGCGTTGAGGGAATAGATCAGCCCCAGCATTTT
j_call: TRBJ1-5
clone_size: NA
d_call: NA
v_call: TRBV29-1

cdr3_aa: CASSIDVGRRMSTDTQYF
cdr3_nt: TGTGCCAGTAGTATAGATGTTGGCAGGAGGATGAGCACAGATACGCAGTATTTT
j_call: TRBJ2-3
clone_size: NA
d_call: NA
v_call: TRBV19

cdr3_aa: CASSLSAGQSYNEQFF
cdr3_nt: TGTGCCAGCAGTTTATCGGCGGGACAATCCTACAATGAGCAGTTCTTC
j_call: TRBJ2-1
clone_size: few
d_call: NA
v_call: TRBV27

cdr3_aa: CSASLRGSYEQYF
cdr3_nt: TGCAGTGCTAGTTTGCGGGGAAGTTACGAGCAGTACTTC
j_call: TRBJ2-7
clone_size: NA
d_call: NA
v_call: TRBV20-1

cdr3_aa: CASSVEGAPGWGGNNEQFF
cdr3_nt: TGTGCCAGCAGCGTAGAGGGGGCACCCGGGTGGGGGGGTAACAATGAGCAGTTCTTC
j_call: TRBJ2-1
clone_size: few
d_call: NA
v_call: TRBV9

cdr3_aa: CAISESRPGIHEQYF
cdr3_nt: TGTGCCATCAGTGAGTCCAGGCCAGGGATCCACGAGCAGTACTTC
j_call: TRBJ2-7
clone_size: NA
d_call: NA
v_call: TRBV10-3

cdr3_aa: CASSEGVSNEKLFF
cdr3_nt: TGTGCCAGCAGCGAGGGGGTATCTAATGAAAAACTGTTTTTT
j_call: TRBJ1-4
clone_size: few
d_call: NA
v_call: TRBV9

cdr3_aa: CASRQGRAEQYF
cdr3_nt: TGTGCCAGCAGACAGGGAAGGGCCGAGCAGTACTTC
j_call: TRBJ2-7
clone_size: NA
d_call: TRBD1
v_call: TRBV19

cdr3_aa: CASSLNSGFEQYF
cdr3_nt: TGTGCCAGCAGCTTAAATTCGGGGTTCGAGCAGTACTTC
j_call: TRBJ2-7
clone_size: NA
d_call: NA
v_call: TRBV7-6

cdr3_aa: CAGSLDLSSAYEQYF
cdr3_nt: TGTGCCGGCAGCTTAGATCTCAGTTCCGCCTACGAGCAGTACTTC
j_call: TRBJ2-7
clone_size: NA
d_call: NA
v_call: TRBV7-2

cdr3_aa: CASSLEGTGGSGYTF
cdr3_nt: TGCGCCAGCAGCTTGGAAGGCACAGGGGGCAGTGGCTACACCTTC
j_call: TRBJ1-2
clone_size: few
d_call: TRBD1
v_call: TRBV5-1

cdr3_aa: CSAPNGYTF
cdr3_nt: TGCAGTGCTCCCAATGGCTACACCTTC
j_call: TRBJ1-2
clone_size: NA
d_call: NA
v_call: TRBV20-1

cdr3_aa: CASGLLTSGRRNEQFF
cdr3_nt: TGTGCTAGTGGTTTACTAACTAGCGGGAGACGTAATGAGCAGTTCTTC
j_call: TRBJ2-1
clone_size: NA
d_call: TRBD2
v_call: TRBV12-5

cdr3_aa: CAVPEGTDTQYF
cdr3_nt: TGTGCCGTACCCGAGGGGACAGATACGCAGTATTTT
j_call: TRBJ2-3
clone_size: few
d_call: NA
v_call: TRBV7-9

cdr3_aa: CSARDLQFYEQYF
cdr3_nt: TGCAGTGCTAGAGACTTACAGTTCTACGAGCAGTACTTC
j_call: TRBJ2-7
clone_size: many
d_call: NA
v_call: TRBV20-1

cdr3_aa: CASSKGEAGVNEQFF
cdr3_nt: TGTGCCAGTAGTAAAGGGGAAGCGGGAGTTAATGAGCAGTTCTTC
j_call: TRBJ2-1
clone_size: NA
d_call: TRBD2
v_call: TRBV19

cdr3_aa: CASSLETGHTGELFF
cdr3_nt: TGCGCCAGCAGCTTGGAAACCGGGCACACCGGGGAGCTGTTTTTT
j_call: TRBJ2-2
clone_size: NA
d_call: NA
v_call: TRBV5-1

cdr3_aa: CASGKSSSYEQYF
cdr3_nt: TGTGCCAGCGGGAAGTCGAGCTCCTACGAGCAGTACTTC
j_call: TRBJ2-7
clone_size: many
d_call: NA
v_call: TRBV2

cdr3_aa: CAWSGTGDANTEAFF
cdr3_nt: TGTGCCTGGAGCGGGACAGGGGACGCGAACACTGAAGCTTTCTTT
j_call: TRBJ1-1
clone_size: many
d_call: TRBD1
v_call: TRBV30

cdr3_aa: CSVDNWDPPYEQYF
cdr3_nt: TGCAGCGTTGATAATTGGGACCCTCCCTACGAGCAGTACTTC
j_call: TRBJ2-7
clone_size: few
d_call: NA
v_call: TRBV29-1

cdr3_aa: CASSLRAGRTEAFF
cdr3_nt: TGTGCCAGCAGCCTGAGGGCAGGGCGGACTGAAGCTTTCTTT
j_call: TRBJ1-1
clone_size: NA
d_call: NA
v_call: TRBV14

cdr3_aa: CASSSSRTQYF
cdr3_nt: TGCGCCAGCAGCTCCAGTCGTACGCAGTATTTT
j_call: TRBJ2-3
clone_size: NA
d_call: NA
v_call: TRBV5-1

cdr3_aa: CASSVDDSGNTIYF
cdr3_nt: TGTGCCAGCAGCGTAGACGACTCTGGAAACACCATATATTTT
j_call: TRBJ1-3
clone_size: few
d_call: NA
v_call: TRBV9

cdr3_aa: CASSQAPLTSGKGEQYF
cdr3_nt: TGCGCCAGCAGCCAAGCCCCCTTGACTAGCGGGAAGGGCGAGCAGTACTTC
j_call: TRBJ2-7
clone_size: NA
d_call: TRBD2
v_call: TRBV11-1

cdr3_aa: CASRPWAPGGSNQPQHF
cdr3_nt: TGTGCCAGCAGGCCATGGGCCCCAGGGGGCAGCAATCAGCCCCAGCATTTT
j_call: TRBJ1-5
clone_size: many
d_call: TRBD1
v_call: TRBV28

cdr3_aa: CASSLIGGGADEQFF
cdr3_nt: TGTGCCAGCAGCTTAATCGGCGGGGGGGCCGATGAGCAGTTCTTC
j_call: TRBJ2-1
clone_size: once
d_call: TRBD2
v_call: TRBV11-1

cdr3_aa: CASSDQGASYNSPLHF
cdr3_nt: TGTGCCAGCAGCGATCAGGGGGCGTCCTATAATTCACCCCTCCACTTT
j_call: TRBJ1-6
clone_size: NA
d_call: TRBD1
v_call: TRBV13

cdr3_aa: CAISARGGSEGETQYF
cdr3_nt: TGTGCCATCAGTGCCCGCGGCGGGAGTGAGGGAGAGACCCAGTACTTC
j_call: TRBJ2-5
clone_size: few
d_call: TRBD2
v_call: TRBV10-3

cdr3_aa: CASSFSPGPAYEQYF
cdr3_nt: TGTGCCAGCAGCTTCTCCCCAGGTCCGGCCTACGAGCAGTACTTC
j_call: TRBJ2-7
clone_size: few
d_call: NA
v_call: TRBV5-5

cdr3_aa: CASSATPGTGVSPLHF
cdr3_nt: TGTGCCAGCAGCGCTACCCCCGGGACAGGGGTTTCACCCCTCCACTTT
j_call: TRBJ1-6
clone_size: NA
d_call: TRBD1
v_call: TRBV9

cdr3_aa: CAGWGTYEQYF
cdr3_nt: TGTGCCGGCTGGGGGACCTACGAGCAGTACTTC
j_call: TRBJ2-7
clone_size: few
d_call: NA
v_call: TRBV2

cdr3_aa: CASSQAGTANTEAFF
cdr3_nt: TGTGCCAGCAGCCAAGCCGGGACAGCGAACACTGAAGCTTTCTTT
j_call: TRBJ1-1
clone_size: few
d_call: TRBD1
v_call: TRBV3-1

cdr3_aa: CASSSPRDRAGNEQFF
cdr3_nt: TGTGCCAGCAGCTCCCCGAGGGACAGGGCTGGCAATGAGCAGTTCTTC
j_call: TRBJ2-1
clone_size: many
d_call: TRBD1
v_call: TRBV11-3

cdr3_aa: CAGRGQVNTEAFF
cdr3_nt: TGTGCCGGAAGGGGACAGGTGAACACTGAAGCTTTCTTT
j_call: TRBJ1-1
clone_size: many
d_call: TRBD1
v_call: TRBV2

cdr3_aa: CASSQENQPQHF
cdr3_nt: TGTGCCAGCAGCCAAGAGAATCAGCCCCAGCATTTT
j_call: TRBJ1-5
clone_size: NA
d_call: NA
v_call: TRBV14

cdr3_aa: CASSTASGYTDTQYF
cdr3_nt: TGTGCCAGCAGTACGGCTAGCGGATACACAGATACGCAGTATTTT
j_call: TRBJ2-3
clone_size: once
d_call: TRBD2
v_call: TRBV2

cdr3_aa: CSASHQLAGRTDTQYF
cdr3_nt: TGCAGTGCTAGCCACCAACTAGCGGGAAGGACAGATACGCAGTATTTT
j_call: TRBJ2-3
clone_size: NA
d_call: TRBD2
v_call: TRBV20-1

cdr3_aa: CASSLGVGQFF
cdr3_nt: TGTGCCAGCAGCTTAGGGGTTGGGCAGTTCTTC
j_call: TRBJ2-1
clone_size: few
d_call: NA
v_call: TRBV11-2

cdr3_aa: CSAREGGRVNEQYF
cdr3_nt: TGCAGTGCTAGAGAAGGCGGGAGGGTAAACGAGCAGTACTTC
j_call: TRBJ2-7
clone_size: few
d_call: TRBD2
v_call: TRBV20-1

cdr3_aa: CASTWAGGQPQHF
cdr3_nt: TGTGCCAGTACGTGGGCAGGGGGTCAGCCCCAGCATTTT
j_call: TRBJ1-5
clone_size: once
d_call: TRBD1
v_call: TRBV19

cdr3_aa: CASSAYLGIDTGELFF
cdr3_nt: TGTGCCAGCAGCGCCTACCTGGGGATTGACACCGGGGAGCTGTTTTTT
j_call: TRBJ2-2
clone_size: many
d_call: NA
v_call: TRBV7-2

cdr3_aa: CATSDADWLSYNEQFF
cdr3_nt: TGTGCCACCAGTGACGCCGATTGGCTCTCCTACAATGAGCAGTTCTTC
j_call: TRBJ2-1
clone_size: few
d_call: NA
v_call: TRBV24-1

cdr3_aa: CASSSLTVTANYGYTF
cdr3_nt: TGTGCCAGCAGCTCCCTAACCGTTACAGCCAACTATGGCTACACCTTC
j_call: TRBJ1-2
clone_size: many
d_call: NA
v_call: TRBV11-2

cdr3_aa: CASSRVGGVNEQFF
cdr3_nt: TGTGCCAGCAGCCGGGTCGGAGGAGTAAATGAGCAGTTCTTC
j_call: TRBJ2-1
clone_size: many
d_call: NA
v_call: TRBV11-2

cdr3_aa: CASRGAGVFHEQYF
cdr3_nt: TGTGCCAGCCGTGGGGCTGGGGTTTTCCACGAGCAGTACTTC
j_call: TRBJ2-7
clone_size: many
d_call: NA
v_call: TRBV28

cdr3_aa: CAISAGGQGGGANVLTF
cdr3_nt: TGTGCCATCAGTGCGGGAGGACAGGGTGGTGGGGCCAACGTCCTGACTTTC
j_call: TRBJ2-6
clone_size: NA
d_call: NA
v_call: TRBV10-3

cdr3_aa: CASSYLLNTEAFF
cdr3_nt: TGTGCCAGCAGTTATCTTTTGAACACTGAAGCTTTCTTT
j_call: TRBJ1-1
clone_size: few
d_call: NA
v_call: TRBV6-5

cdr3_aa: CASSRGVTDTQYF
cdr3_nt: TGTGCCAGCTCCCGAGGGGTAACAGATACGCAGTATTTT
j_call: TRBJ2-3
clone_size: NA
d_call: NA
v_call: TRBV18